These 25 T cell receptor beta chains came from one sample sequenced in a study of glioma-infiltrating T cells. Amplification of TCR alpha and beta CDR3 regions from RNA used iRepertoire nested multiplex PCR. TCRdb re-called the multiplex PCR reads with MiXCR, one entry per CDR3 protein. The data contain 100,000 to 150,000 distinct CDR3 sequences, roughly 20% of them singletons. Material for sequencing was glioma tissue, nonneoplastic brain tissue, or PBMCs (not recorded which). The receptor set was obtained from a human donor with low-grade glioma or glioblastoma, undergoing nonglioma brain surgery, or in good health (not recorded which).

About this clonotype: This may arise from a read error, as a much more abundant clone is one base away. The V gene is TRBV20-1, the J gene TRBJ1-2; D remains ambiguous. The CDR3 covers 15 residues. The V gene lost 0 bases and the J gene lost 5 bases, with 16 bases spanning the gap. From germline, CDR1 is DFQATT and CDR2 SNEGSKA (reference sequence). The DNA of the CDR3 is TGCAGTGCTAGAGATTTCCGGCAGGTGGTGTATGGCTACACCTTC. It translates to CSARDFRQVVYGYTF.

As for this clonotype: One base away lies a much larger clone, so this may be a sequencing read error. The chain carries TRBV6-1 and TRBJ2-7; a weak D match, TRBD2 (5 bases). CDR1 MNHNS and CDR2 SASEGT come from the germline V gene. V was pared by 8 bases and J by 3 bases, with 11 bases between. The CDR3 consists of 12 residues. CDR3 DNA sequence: TGTGCCAGCGCTAGAGGGCTCTACGAGCAGTACTTC. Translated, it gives CASARGLYEQYF.

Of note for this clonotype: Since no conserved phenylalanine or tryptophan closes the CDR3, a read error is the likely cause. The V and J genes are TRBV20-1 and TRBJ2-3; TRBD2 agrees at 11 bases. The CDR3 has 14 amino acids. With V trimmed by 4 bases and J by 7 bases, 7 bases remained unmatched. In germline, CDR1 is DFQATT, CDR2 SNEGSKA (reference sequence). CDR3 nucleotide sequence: TGCAGTGCTATAGCTAGCGGGAGGCCAAATACGCAGTATTCT. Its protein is CSAIASGRPNTQYS.

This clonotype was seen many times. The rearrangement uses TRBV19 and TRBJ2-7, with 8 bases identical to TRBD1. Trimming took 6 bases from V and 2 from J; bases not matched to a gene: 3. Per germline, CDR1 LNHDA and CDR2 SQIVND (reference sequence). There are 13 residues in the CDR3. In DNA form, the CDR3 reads TGTGCCAGTAGAGACAGGGGAACCTACGAGCAGTACTTC. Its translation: CASRDRGTYEQYF.

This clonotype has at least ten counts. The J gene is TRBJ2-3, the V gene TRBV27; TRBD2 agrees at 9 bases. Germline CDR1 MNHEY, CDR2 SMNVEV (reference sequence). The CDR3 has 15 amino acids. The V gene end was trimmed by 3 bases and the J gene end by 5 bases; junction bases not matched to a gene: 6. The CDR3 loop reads CASSFWGLAVDTQYF. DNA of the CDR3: TGTGCCAGCAGTTTTTGGGGACTAGCTGTAGATACGCAGTATTTT.

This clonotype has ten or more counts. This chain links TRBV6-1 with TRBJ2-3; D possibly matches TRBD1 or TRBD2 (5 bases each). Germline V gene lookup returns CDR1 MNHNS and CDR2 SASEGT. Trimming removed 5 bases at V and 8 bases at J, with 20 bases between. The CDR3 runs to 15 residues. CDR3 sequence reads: CASSPRTRWGGTQYF. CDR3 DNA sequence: TGTGCCAGCAGTCCCCGAACTAGATGGGGCGGTACGCAGTATTTT.

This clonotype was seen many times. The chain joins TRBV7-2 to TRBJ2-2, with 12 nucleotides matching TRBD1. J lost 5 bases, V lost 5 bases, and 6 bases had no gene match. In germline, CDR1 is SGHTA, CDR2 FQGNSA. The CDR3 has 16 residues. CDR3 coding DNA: TGTGCCAGCAGCGACCGGGACAGGGGGCTTACCGGGGAGCTGTTTTTT. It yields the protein CASSDRDRGLTGELFF. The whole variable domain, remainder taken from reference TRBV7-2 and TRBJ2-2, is GAGVSQSPSNKVTEKGKDVELRCDPISGHTALYWYRQSLGQGLEFLIYFQGNSAPDKSGLPSDRFSAERTGGSVSTLTIQRTQQEDSAVYLCASSDRDRGLTGELFFGEGSRLTVL.

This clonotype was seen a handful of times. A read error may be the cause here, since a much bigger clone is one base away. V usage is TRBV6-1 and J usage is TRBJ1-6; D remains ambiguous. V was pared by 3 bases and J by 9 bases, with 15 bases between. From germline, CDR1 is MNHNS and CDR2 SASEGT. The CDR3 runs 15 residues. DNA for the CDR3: TGTGCCAGCAGTGATTCTAACCTGGGTGGTTCACCCCTCCACTTT. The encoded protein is CASSDSNLGGSPLHF.

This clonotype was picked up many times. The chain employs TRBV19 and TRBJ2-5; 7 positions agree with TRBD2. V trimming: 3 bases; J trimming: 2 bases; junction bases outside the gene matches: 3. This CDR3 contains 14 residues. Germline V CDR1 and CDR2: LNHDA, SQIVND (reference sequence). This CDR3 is CASSMSGNQETQYF. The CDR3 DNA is TGTGCCAGTAGTATGAGCGGGAATCAAGAGACCCAGTACTTC.

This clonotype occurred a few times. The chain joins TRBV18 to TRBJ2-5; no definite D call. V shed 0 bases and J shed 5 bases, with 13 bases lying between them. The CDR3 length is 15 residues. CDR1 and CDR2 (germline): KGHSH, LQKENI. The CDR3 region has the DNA TGTGCCAGCTCACCACCTGGACGGGTCGGGGAGACCCAGTACTTC. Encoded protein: CASSPPGRVGETQYF.

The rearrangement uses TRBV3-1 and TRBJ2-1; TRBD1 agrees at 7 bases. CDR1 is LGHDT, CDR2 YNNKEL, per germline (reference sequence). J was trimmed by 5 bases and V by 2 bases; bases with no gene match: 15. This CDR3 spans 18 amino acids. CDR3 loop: CASSQTPRMRGRDNEQFF. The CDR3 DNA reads TGTGCCAGCAGCCAAACCCCGAGGATGAGGGGGCGGGACAATGAGCAGTTCTTC.

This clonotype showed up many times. The CDR3 DNA is TGTGCCAGCAGTGAATCAATTGCCCCGGGACAGGGCTACGAGCAGTACTTC. The encoded protein is CASSESIAPGQGYEQYF. This chain connects TRBV6-1 to TRBJ2-7; 9 bases fit TRBD1. This CDR3 has 17 amino acids. Germline V gives CDR1 MNHNS, CDR2 SASEGT. Germline trimming cut 2 bases from V and 3 bases from J; bases unmatched to any gene: 11.

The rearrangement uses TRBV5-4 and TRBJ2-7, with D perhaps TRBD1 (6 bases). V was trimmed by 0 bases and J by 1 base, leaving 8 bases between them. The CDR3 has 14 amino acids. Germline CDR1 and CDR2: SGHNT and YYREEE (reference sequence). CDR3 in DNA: TGTGCCAGCAGCTTGGAGCAGGGGTCCTACGAGCAGTACTTC. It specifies CASSLEQGSYEQYF.

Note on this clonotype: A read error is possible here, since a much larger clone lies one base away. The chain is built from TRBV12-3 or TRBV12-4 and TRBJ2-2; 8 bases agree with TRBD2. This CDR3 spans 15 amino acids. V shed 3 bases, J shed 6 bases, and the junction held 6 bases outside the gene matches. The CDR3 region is CASSFGTRDAGELFF. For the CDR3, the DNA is TGTGCCAGCAGTTTTGGGACTAGAGATGCCGGGGAGCTGTTTTTT.

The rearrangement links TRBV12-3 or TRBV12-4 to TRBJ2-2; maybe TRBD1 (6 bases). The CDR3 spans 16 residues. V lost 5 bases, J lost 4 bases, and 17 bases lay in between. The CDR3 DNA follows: TGTGCCAGCAGTCCCCAAGGGGGACGTAGCACCGGGGAGCTGTTTTTT. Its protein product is CASSPQGGRSTGELFF.

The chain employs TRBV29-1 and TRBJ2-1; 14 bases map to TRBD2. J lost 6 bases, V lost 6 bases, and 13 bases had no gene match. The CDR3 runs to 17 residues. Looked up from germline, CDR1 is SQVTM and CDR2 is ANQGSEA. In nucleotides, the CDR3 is TGCAGCGTAGAAAGGTCTCTCGGGACTAGCGGGGGCAATGAGCAGTTCTTC. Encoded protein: CSVERSLGTSGGNEQFF.

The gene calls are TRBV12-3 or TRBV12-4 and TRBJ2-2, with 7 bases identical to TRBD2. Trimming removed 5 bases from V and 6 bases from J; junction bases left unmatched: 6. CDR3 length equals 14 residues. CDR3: CASSPSGEAGELFF. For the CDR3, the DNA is TGTGCCAGCAGTCCGAGCGGGGAGGCCGGGGAGCTGTTTTTT.

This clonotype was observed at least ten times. CDR3 residues: CASSLGGGEYGYTF. In nucleotides, the CDR3 is TGTGCCAGCAGCCTTGGGGGGGGAGAATATGGCTACACCTTC. The chain is built from TRBV12-3 or TRBV12-4 and TRBJ1-2, with D possibly matching TRBD1 (5 bases). The ends were cut back, 6 bases at V and 5 bases at J, with 16 bases in the middle. The CDR3 spans 14 residues.

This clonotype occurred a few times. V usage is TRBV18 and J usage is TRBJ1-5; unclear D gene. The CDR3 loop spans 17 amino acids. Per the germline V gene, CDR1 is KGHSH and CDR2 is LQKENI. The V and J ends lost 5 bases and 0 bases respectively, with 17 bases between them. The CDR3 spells CASSSSPTTNSNQPQHF. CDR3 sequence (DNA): TGTGCCAGCTCAAGTTCGCCGACAACTAATAGCAATCAGCCCCAGCATTTT. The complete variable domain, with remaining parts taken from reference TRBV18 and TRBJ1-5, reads NAGVMQNPRHLVRRRGQEARLRCSPMKGHSHVYWYRQLPEEGLKFMVYLQKENIIDESGMPKERFSAEFPKEGPSILRIQQVVRGDSAAYFCASSSSPTTNSNQPQHFGDGTRLSIL.

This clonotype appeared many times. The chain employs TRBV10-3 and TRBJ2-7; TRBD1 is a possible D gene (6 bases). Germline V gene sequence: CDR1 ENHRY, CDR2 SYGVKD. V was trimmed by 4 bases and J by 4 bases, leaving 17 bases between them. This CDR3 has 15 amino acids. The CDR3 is CAISAPAAGAYEQYF. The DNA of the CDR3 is TGTGCCATCAGTGCCCCGGCGGCAGGGGCGTACGAGCAGTACTTC.

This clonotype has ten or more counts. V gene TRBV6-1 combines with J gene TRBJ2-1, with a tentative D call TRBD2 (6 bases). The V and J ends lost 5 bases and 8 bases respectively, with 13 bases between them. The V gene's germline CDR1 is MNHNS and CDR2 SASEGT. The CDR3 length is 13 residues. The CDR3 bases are TGTGCCAGCAGTCGGGACTTTTCCCATGAGCAGTTCTTC. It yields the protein CASSRDFSHEQFF.

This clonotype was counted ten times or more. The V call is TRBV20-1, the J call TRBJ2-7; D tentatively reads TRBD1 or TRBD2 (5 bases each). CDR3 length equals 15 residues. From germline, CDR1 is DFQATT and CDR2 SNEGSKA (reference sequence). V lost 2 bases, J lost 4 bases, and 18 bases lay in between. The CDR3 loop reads CSARIAGTGVYEQYF. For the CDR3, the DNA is TGCAGTGCTAGAATAGCTGGGACGGGTGTTTACGAGCAGTACTTC.

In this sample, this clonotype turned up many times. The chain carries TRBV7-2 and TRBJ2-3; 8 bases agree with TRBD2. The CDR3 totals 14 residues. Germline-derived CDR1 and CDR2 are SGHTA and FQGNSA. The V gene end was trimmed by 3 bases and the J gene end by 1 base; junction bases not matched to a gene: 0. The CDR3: CASSFSGGTDTQYF. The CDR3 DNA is TGTGCCAGCAGCTTTAGCGGGGGCACAGATACGCAGTATTTT.

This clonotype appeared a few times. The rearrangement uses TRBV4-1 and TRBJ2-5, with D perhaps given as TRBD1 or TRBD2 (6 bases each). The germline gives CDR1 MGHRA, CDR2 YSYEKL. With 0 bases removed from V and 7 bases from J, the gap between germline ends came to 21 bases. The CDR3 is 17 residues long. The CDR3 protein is CASSQDLSGAGSWTQYF. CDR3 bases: TGCGCCAGCAGCCAAGATCTCTCGGGGGCAGGGAGTTGGACCCAGTACTTC.

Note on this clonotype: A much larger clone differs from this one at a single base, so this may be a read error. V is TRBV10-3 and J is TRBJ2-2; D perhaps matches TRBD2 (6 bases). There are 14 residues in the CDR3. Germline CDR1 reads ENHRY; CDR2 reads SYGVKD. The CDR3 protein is CAISPSENTGEPFF. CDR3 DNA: TGTGCCATCAGTCCTAGCGAGAACACCGGGGAGCCGTTTTTT.